This TCR beta chain was recorded in a study of OX40 agonist ivuxolimab in advanced cancers. Study-level background: The study enrolled dose-escalation patients with hepatocellular carcinoma, melanoma, renal cell or head and neck cancer. General study points: Not determined was the antigen specificity of the expanded peripheral T cells.

Worth noting for this clone: Its cognate antigen is unknown.

Produced via immunoSEQ multiplex PCR; TCRdb's table is partial and in-frame only. The sample holds about 75,000 clones, approximately 90% seen once. No patient had autoimmune disease or received systemic immunosuppression. Sequenced material: CD4+ or CD8+ T cells sorted from blood, taken in a trial of the OX40 agonist ivuxolimab. The TCR sequence derives from an adult with an advanced solid tumor such as melanoma, head and neck, liver or kidney cancer.

CDR3 DNA sequence: TGTGCCAGTAGTACCGAATTGGCGGGAGGACGTGAGCAGTTCTTC. Amino acids: CASSTELAGGREQFF. V usage is TRBV19 and J usage is TRBJ2-1; TRBD2 matches 8 bases. The ends lost 4 bases at V and 9 bases at J; junction bases unmatched: 11. CDR3 length: 15 amino acids. Germline-derived CDR1 and CDR2 are LNHDA and SQIVND (reference sequence).